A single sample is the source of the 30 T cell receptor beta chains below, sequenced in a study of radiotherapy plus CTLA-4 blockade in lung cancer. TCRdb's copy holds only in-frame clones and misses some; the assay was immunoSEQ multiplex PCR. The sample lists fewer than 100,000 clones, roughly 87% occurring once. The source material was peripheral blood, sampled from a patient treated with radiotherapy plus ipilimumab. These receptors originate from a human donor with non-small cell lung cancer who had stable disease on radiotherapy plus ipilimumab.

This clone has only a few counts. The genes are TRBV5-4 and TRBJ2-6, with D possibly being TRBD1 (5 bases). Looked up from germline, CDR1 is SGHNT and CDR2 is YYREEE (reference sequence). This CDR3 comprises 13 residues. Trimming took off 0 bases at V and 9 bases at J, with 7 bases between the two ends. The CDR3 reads CASSLGQINVLTF. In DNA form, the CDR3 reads TGTGCCAGCAGCTTGGGACAGATCAACGTCCTGACTTTC.

CDR3: CASSTRQGSYEQYF. CDR3 coding DNA: TGTGCCAGCAGCACCCGACAGGGCTCCTACGAGCAGTACTTC. V gene TRBV11-2 combines with J gene TRBJ2-7; the match to TRBD1 covers 7 bases. V shed 5 bases, J shed 0 bases, and the junction held 4 bases outside the gene matches. This CDR3 contains 14 residues. The germline gives CDR1 SGHAT, CDR2 FQNNGV.

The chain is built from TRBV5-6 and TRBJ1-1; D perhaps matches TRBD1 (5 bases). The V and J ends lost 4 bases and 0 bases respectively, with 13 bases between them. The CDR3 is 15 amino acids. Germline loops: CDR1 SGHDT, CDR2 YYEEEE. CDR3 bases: TGTGCCAGCAGCGCCCCCGGGACGGTGAACACTGAAGCTTTCTTT. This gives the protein CASSAPGTVNTEAFF.

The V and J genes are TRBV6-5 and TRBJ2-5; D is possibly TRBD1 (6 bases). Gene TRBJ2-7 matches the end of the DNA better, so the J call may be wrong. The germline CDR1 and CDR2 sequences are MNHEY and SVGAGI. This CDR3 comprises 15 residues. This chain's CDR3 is CASSYSKQGWYEQYF. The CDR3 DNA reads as TGTGCCAGCAGTTACTCGAAACAGGGATGGTACGAGCAGTACTTC.

CDR3 protein: CASSLDLQGSTDTQYF. DNA of the CDR3: TGTGCCAGCAGTCTTGACCTTCAGGGGAGCACAGATACGCAGTATTTT. V and J are TRBV5-4 and TRBJ2-3; D perhaps matches TRBD1 (6 bases). Trimming pared 5 bases from V and 0 bases from J, leaving 16 bases between. Germline V gives CDR1 SGHNT, CDR2 YYREEE (reference sequence). This CDR3 has 16 residues.

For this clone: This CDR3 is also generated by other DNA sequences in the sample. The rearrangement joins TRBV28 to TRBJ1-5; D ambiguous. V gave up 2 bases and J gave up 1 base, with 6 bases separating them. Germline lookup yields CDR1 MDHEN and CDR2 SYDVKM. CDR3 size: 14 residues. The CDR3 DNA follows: TGTGCCAGCAGTTTAGGAGAAAGCAATCAGCCCCAGCATTTT. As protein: CASSLGESNQPQHF.

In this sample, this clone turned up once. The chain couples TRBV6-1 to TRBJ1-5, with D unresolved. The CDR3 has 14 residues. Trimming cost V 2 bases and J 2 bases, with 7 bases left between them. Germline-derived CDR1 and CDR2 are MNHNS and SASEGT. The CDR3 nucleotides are TGTGCCAGCAGTGAAATGGGCCGCAATCAGCCCCAGCATTTT. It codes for CASSEMGRNQPQHF.

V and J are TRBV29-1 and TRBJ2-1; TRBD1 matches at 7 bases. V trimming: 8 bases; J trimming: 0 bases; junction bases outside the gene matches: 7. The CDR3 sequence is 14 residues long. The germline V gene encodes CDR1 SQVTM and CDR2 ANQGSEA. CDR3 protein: CSTDRVGSYNEQFF. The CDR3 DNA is TGCAGCACCGACAGGGTCGGCTCCTACAATGAGCAGTTCTTC.

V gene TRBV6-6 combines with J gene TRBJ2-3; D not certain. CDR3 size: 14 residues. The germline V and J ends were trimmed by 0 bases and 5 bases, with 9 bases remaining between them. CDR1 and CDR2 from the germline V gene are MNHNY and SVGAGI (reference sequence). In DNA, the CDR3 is TGTGCCAGCAGTTACTCGAAGGTGGGAGATACGCAGTATTTT. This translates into CASSYSKVGDTQYF.

CDR3 region: CASSPSGNQPQHF. The CDR3 DNA follows: TGTGCCAGCAGTCCCAGTGGCAATCAGCCCCAGCATTTT. This rearrangement joins TRBV6-5 to TRBJ1-5; D is uncertain. V was cut by 5 bases and J by 2 bases, with 7 bases left in between. The CDR3 has 13 residues. CDR1 MNHEY and CDR2 SVGAGI come from the germline V gene.

The DNA of the CDR3 is TGCGCCAGCAGCTTGGCCGCGGGACAGGAACATGGCTACACCTTC. Its translation: CASSLAAGQEHGYTF. The chain combines TRBV5-1 with TRBJ1-2; the match to TRBD1 covers 8 bases. CDR3 length equals 15 residues. The V and J ends lost 0 bases and 6 bases, in that order; junction bases with no gene match: 7. Germline assignment: CDR1 SGHRS and CDR2 YFSETQ. Supplemented by reference TRBV5-1 and TRBJ1-2, the full variable domain reads KAGVTQTPRYLIKTRGQQVTLSCSPISGHRSVSWYQQTPGQGLQFLFEYFSETQRNKGNFPGRFSGRQFSNSRSEMNVSTLELGDSALYLCASSLAAGQEHGYTFGSGTRLTVV.

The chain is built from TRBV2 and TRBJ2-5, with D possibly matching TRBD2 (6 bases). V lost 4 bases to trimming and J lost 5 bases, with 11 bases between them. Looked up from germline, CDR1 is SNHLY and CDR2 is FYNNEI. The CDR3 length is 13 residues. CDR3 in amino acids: CASSGGRWETQYF. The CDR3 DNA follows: TGTGCCAGCAGTGGGGGGAGGTGGGAGACCCAGTACTTC.

The CDR3 region is CASSSAVGGNTIYF. CDR3 bases: TGTGCCAGCAGCTCAGCCGTGGGCGGAAACACCATATATTTT. The rearrangement uses TRBV2 and TRBJ1-3, with unresolved D. CDR1 SNHLY and CDR2 FYNNEI come from the germline V gene. This CDR3 is built from 14 residues. The V gene lost 6 bases and the J gene lost 4 bases, with 13 bases spanning the gap.

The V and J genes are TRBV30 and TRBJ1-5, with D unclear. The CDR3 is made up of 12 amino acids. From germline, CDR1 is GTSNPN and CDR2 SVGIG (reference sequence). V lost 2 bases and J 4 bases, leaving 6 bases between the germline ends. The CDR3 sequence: CAWSNPNQPQHF. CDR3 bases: TGTGCCTGGAGTAACCCAAATCAGCCCCAGCATTTT.

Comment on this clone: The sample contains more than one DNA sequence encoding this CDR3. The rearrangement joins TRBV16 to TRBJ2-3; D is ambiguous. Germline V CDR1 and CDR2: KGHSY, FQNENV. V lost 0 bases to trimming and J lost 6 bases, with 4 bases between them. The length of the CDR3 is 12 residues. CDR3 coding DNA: TGTGCCAGCAGCCAATCAGGTGATACGCAGTATTTT. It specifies CASSQSGDTQYF.

The CDR3 spells CASSGVRRLYNEQFF. CDR3 bases: TGTGCCAGCAGTGGGGTACGGCGGCTCTACAATGAGCAGTTCTTC. This chain joins TRBV7-2 and TRBJ2-1, with no clear D. The V gene's germline CDR1 is SGHTA and CDR2 FQGNSA. V was pared by 6 bases and J by 3 bases, with 15 bases between. There are 15 residues in the CDR3.

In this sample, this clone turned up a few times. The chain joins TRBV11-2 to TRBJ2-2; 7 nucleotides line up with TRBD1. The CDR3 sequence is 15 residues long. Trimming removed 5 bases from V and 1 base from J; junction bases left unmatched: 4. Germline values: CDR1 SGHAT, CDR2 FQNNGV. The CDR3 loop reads CASSPRQGNTGELFF. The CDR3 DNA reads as TGTGCCAGCAGCCCACGACAGGGGAACACCGGGGAGCTGTTTTTT.

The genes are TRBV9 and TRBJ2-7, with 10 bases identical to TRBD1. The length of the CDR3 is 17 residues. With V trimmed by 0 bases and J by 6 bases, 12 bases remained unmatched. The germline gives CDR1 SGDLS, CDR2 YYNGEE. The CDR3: CASSVAQWGQGQGEQYF. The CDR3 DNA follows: TGTGCCAGCAGCGTAGCTCAGTGGGGACAGGGGCAAGGCGAGCAGTACTTC.

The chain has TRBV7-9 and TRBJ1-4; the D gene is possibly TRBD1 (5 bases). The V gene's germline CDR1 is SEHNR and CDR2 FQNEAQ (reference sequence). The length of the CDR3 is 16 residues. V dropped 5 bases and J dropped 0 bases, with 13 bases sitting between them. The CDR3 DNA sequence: TGTGCCAGCAGCCCAGGAAGGGGAGCAACTAATGAAAAACTGTTTTTT. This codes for CASSPGRGATNEKLFF.

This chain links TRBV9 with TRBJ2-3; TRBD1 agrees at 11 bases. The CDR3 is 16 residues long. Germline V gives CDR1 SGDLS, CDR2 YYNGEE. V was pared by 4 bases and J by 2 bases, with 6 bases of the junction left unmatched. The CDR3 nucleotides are TGTGCCAGCAGCACAGGGGACAGGGGGGACACAGATACGCAGTATTTT. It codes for CASSTGDRGDTDTQYF. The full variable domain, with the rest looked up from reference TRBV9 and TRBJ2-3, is DSGVTQTPKHLITATGQRVTLRCSPRSGDLSVYWYQQSLDQGLQFLIQYYNGEERAKGNILERFSAQQFPDLHSELNLSSLELGDSALYFCASSTGDRGDTDTQYFGPGTRLTVL.

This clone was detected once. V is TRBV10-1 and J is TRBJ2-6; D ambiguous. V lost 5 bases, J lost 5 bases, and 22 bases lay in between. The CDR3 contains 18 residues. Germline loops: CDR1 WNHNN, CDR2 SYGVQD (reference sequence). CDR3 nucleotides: TGCGCCAGCAGTCTTAATGCGATCGCACAAAGTCGGGCCAACGTCCTGACTTTC. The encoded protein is CASSLNAIAQSRANVLTF.

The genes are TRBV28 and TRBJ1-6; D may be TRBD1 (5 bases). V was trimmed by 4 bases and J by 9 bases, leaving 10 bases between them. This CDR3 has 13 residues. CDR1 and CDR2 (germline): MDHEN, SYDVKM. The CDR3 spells CASSSFGGSPLHF. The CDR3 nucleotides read TGTGCCAGCAGTTCATTCGGGGGTTCACCCCTCCACTTT.

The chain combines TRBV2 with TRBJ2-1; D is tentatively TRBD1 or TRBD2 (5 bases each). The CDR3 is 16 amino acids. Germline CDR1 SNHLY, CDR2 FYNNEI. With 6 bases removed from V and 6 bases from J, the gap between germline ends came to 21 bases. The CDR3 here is CASSRRGHEAGNEQFF. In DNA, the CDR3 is TGTGCCAGCAGCCGAAGGGGCCACGAGGCGGGCAATGAGCAGTTCTTC. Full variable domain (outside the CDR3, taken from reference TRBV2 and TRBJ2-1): EPEVTQTPSHQVTQMGQEVILRCVPISNHLYFYWYRQILGQKVEFLVSFYNNEISEKSEIFDDQFSVERPDGSNFTLKIRSTKLEDSAMYFCASSRRGHEAGNEQFFGPGTRLTVL.

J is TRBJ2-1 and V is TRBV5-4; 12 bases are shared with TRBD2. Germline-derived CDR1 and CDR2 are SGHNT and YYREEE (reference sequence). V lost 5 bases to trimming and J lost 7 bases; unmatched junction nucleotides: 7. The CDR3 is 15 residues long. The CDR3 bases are TGTGCCAGCAGTTCACCTAGCGGGGGGGCAAATGAGCAGTTCTTC. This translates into CASSSPSGGANEQFF.

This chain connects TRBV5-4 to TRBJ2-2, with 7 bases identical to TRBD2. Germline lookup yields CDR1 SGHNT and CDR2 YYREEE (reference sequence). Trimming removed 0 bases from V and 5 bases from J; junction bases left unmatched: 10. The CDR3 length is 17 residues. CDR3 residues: CASSLASGAARTGELFF. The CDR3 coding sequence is TGTGCCAGCAGCTTGGCGAGCGGGGCTGCGCGGACCGGGGAGCTGTTTTTT.

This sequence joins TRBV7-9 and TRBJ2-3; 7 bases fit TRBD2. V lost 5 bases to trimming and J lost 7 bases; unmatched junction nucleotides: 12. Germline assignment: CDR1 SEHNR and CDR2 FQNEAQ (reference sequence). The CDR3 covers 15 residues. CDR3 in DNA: TGTGCCAGCAGCCCGCCCTTTAGGGAGGGGAATACGCAGTATTTT. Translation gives CASSPPFREGNTQYF.

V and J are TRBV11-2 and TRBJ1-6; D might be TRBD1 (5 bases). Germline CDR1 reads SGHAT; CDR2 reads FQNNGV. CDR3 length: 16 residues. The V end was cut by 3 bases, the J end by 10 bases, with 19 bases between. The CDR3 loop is CASSFGGGRGWSPLHF. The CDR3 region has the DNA TGTGCCAGCAGCTTTGGGGGGGGACGGGGCTGGTCACCCCTCCACTTT.

The CDR3 sequence: CASSQARGSSGVDTQYF. The CDR3 bases are TGTGCCAGCAGCCAAGCCAGGGGGTCTAGCGGGGTAGATACGCAGTATTTT. The chain recombines TRBV4-2 with TRBJ2-3, with 9 bases that match TRBD2. Germline V gives CDR1 LGHNA, CDR2 YNFKEQ. J was trimmed by 5 bases and V by 1 base; bases with no gene match: 10. CDR3 length equals 17 residues.

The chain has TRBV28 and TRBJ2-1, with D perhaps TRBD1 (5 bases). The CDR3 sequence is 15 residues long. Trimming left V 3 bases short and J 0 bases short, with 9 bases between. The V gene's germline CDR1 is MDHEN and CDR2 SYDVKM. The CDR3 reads CASSFGQHSYNEQFF. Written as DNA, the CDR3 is TGTGCCAGCAGTTTTGGACAACACTCCTACAATGAGCAGTTCTTC.

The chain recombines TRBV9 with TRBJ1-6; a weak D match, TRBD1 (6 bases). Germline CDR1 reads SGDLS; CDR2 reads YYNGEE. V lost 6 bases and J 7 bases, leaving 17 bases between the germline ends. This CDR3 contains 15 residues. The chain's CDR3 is CASNAQGDANSPLHF. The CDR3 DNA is TGTGCCAGCAACGCACAGGGAGACGCGAATTCACCCCTCCACTTT.